What follows are 23 T cell receptor beta chains derived from one specimen sequenced in a study of CD8 T cells in seronegative destructive rheumatoid arthritis. TCRdb's table, derived via immunoSEQ multiplex PCR, lists solely in-frame clones and lacks some. Here the sample spans fewer than 15,000 clones, around 83% being singletons. Sequenced input: CD8+ T cells from blood. The receptor source for this set is a woman in her thirties or forties with seronegative destructive rheumatoid arthritis.

The chain combines TRBV18 with TRBJ2-7; tentative D call: TRBD1 (6 bases). The CDR3 runs 13 residues. The germline gives CDR1 KGHSH, CDR2 LQKENI. The V end lost 3 bases, the J end lost 3 bases, and 9 bases lay between the germline ends. CDR3 sequence: CASSPGDNYEQYV. CDR3 DNA: TGTGCCAGCTCACCGGGGGACAACTACGAGCAGTACGTC.

V is TRBV7-3 and J is TRBJ2-7, with D possibly matching TRBD2 (5 bases). The germline V gene has CDR1 SGHTA and CDR2 FQGTGA. The CDR3 covers 14 residues. V lost 5 bases and J 0 bases, leaving 11 bases between the germline ends. Here the CDR3 DNA reads TGTGCCAGCAGCCCCGGACTGGGCTCCTACGAGCAGTACTTC. Translated, it gives CASSPGLGSYEQYF. The variable domain in full, completed from reference TRBV7-3 and TRBJ2-7, reads GAGVSQTPSNKVTEKGKYVELRCDPISGHTALYWYRQSLGQGPEFLIYFQGTGAADDSGLPNDRFFAVRPEGSVSTLKIQRTERGDSAVYLCASSPGLGSYEQYFGPGTRLTVT.

The chain has TRBV9 and TRBJ1-1; TRBD1 is a possible D gene (6 bases). CDR3 length: 13 amino acids. V was trimmed by 3 bases and J by 4 bases, leaving 10 bases between them. Germline V CDR1 and CDR2: SGDLS, YYNGEE. The CDR3 region is CASSEGGGTEAFF. The DNA for the CDR3 is TGTGCCAGCAGCGAGGGGGGGGGCACTGAAGCTTTCTTT.

The J gene is TRBJ1-6, the V gene TRBV2; 8 positions agree with TRBD1. With 3 bases clipped from V and 10 bases from J, the junction kept 11 bases outside the gene matches. Germline V gene sequence: CDR1 SNHLY, CDR2 FYNNEI. This CDR3 is built from 16 residues. In DNA form, the CDR3 reads TGTGCCAGCAGTGATAGGGCCGGGACAGGTGGATCACCCCTCCACTTT. It codes for CASSDRAGTGGSPLHF.

The genes are TRBV29-1 and TRBJ2-3; 12 positions agree with TRBD2. V dropped 5 bases and J dropped 6; count of bases not matched to a gene: 9. Germline V CDR1 and CDR2: SQVTM, ANQGSEA. This CDR3 comprises 15 residues. The CDR3 DNA is TGCAGCGTTCTTGGGACTAGCGGGCCTCCGGATACGCAGTATTTT. Protein sequence: CSVLGTSGPPDTQYF.

The CDR3 spells CASSVPAGGPNEQFF. DNA for the CDR3: TGTGCCAGCAGTGTCCCAGCGGGGGGCCCCAATGAGCAGTTCTTC. The chain joins TRBV6-1 to TRBJ2-1; TRBD2 aligns across 9 bases. This CDR3 has 15 residues. The germline gives CDR1 MNHNS, CDR2 SASEGT. The junction had 7 bases not matched to a gene; V was cut back by 4 bases and J by 6 bases.

J is TRBJ1-2 and V is TRBV9, with a tentative D call TRBD1 (6 bases). Germline-derived CDR1 and CDR2 are SGDLS and YYNGEE. V lost 8 bases and J lost 4, with 6 bases in between. This CDR3 contains 10 residues. CDR3 DNA sequence: TGTGCCAGAGGGGGCTATGGCTACACCTTC. The encoded protein is CARGGYGYTF.

A few counts support this clone. V and J are TRBV13 and TRBJ2-1; TRBD2 matches 8 bases. The CDR3 length is 15 residues. CDR1 and CDR2 from the germline V gene are PRHDT and FYEKMQ (reference sequence). Trimming at V came to 3 bases and at J to 4 bases, leaving 5 bases not matched to a gene. The CDR3 is CASSFRTSSYNEQFF. CDR3 bases: TGTGCCAGCAGCTTCCGGACTAGCAGTTACAATGAGCAGTTCTTC.

The chain is built from TRBV7-9 and TRBJ2-7, with TRBD1 matching over 10 bases. The CDR3 runs 16 residues. The germline V gene encodes CDR1 SEHNR and CDR2 FQNEAQ (reference sequence). The J segment lost 5 bases and the V segment lost 1 base, leaving 8 bases of the junction unmatched. This chain's CDR3 is CASSLGPGTGEDEQYF. CDR3 DNA sequence: TGTGCCAGCAGCTTAGGCCCCGGGACAGGGGAAGACGAGCAGTACTTC.

The chain is built from TRBV15 and TRBJ2-3; 10 nucleotides agree with TRBD2. The CDR3 has 18 amino acids. V dropped 6 bases and J dropped 2; count of bases not matched to a gene: 14. Germline lookup yields CDR1 LNHNV and CDR2 YYDKDF (reference sequence). This chain's CDR3 is CATRDTIWTSGVTDTQYF. CDR3 nucleotide sequence: TGTGCCACCAGAGATACTATTTGGACTAGCGGAGTCACAGATACGCAGTATTTT.

This chain uses TRBV6-6 with TRBJ2-7, with D perhaps matching TRBD1 (6 bases). Deletions cut 2 bases from V and 0 bases from J, with 8 bases between. Looked up from germline, CDR1 is MNHNY and CDR2 is SVGAGI (reference sequence). This CDR3 has 14 residues. In DNA form, the CDR3 reads TGTGCCAGCAGTTACGGACAGAGCTCCTACGAGCAGTACGTC. Translating it yields CASSYGQSSYEQYV.

The gene calls are TRBV5-8 and TRBJ1-1; 7 bases align to TRBD1. Germline V CDR1 and CDR2: SGHTS, YDEGEE. CDR3 size: 15 residues. The ends lost 2 bases at V and 1 base at J; junction bases unmatched: 5. Here the CDR3 reads CASSLRTGWNTEAFF. For the CDR3, the DNA is TGTGCCAGCAGCTTACGGACAGGTTGGAACACTGAAGCTTTCTTT.

The rearrangement joins TRBV19 to TRBJ1-5; weak D call: TRBD1 (6 bases). In germline, CDR1 is LNHDA, CDR2 SQIVND (reference sequence). V dropped 5 bases and J dropped 0 bases, with 11 bases sitting between them. This CDR3 comprises 15 residues. The CDR3 region is CASSPTGYSNQPQHF. For the CDR3, the DNA is TGTGCCAGTAGTCCGACAGGCTATAGCAATCAGCCCCAGCATTTT.

This clone was counted only a few times. In this CDR3 the conserved last residue, phenylalanine or tryptophan, is missing, so a read error is likely. The rearrangement uses TRBV10-3 and TRBJ2-7; D might be TRBD1 (7 bases). V was cut by 2 bases and J by 5 bases, with 22 bases left in between. The CDR3 is 17 amino acids. Germline assignment: CDR1 ENHRY and CDR2 SYGVKD. The CDR3: CAISEAGLRTGGHEQYS. For the CDR3, the DNA is TGTGCCATCAGTGAGGCAGGACTCAGGACAGGAGGGCACGAGCAGTACTCC.

Written as DNA, the CDR3 is TGTGCCAGCAGCTTCCGACTGAACACCGGGGAGCTGTTTTTT. It encodes CASSFRLNTGELFF. The V call is TRBV5-8, the J call TRBJ2-2, with D hard to call. Trimming took 2 bases from V and 1 from J, leaving 6 bases between them. The germline V gene has CDR1 SGHTS and CDR2 YDEGEE. The CDR3 covers 14 residues. The variable domain in full, with the rest retrieved from reference TRBV5-8 and TRBJ2-2, is EAGVTQSPTHLIKTRGQQATLRCSPISGHTSVYWYQQALGLGLQFLLWYDEGEERNRGNFPPRFSGRQFPNYSSELNVNALELEDSALYLCASSFRLNTGELFFGEGSRLTVL.

This chain uses TRBV27 with TRBJ2-3, with a possible D match to TRBD2 (6 bases). CDR1 is MNHEY and CDR2 is SMNVEV in the germline V gene (reference sequence). The CDR3 contains 14 residues. Trimming removed 5 bases from V and 7 bases from J, with 16 bases in between. This CDR3 is CASSLAQLANTQYF. The CDR3 DNA follows: TGTGCCAGCAGTCTTGCCCAGCTAGCGAATACGCAGTATTTT.

The chain recombines TRBV7-8 with TRBJ2-3; 11 bases line up with TRBD1. The CDR3 length is 16 residues. The ends lost 1 base at V and 3 bases at J; junction bases unmatched: 3. From germline, CDR1 is SGHVS and CDR2 FQNEAQ. The CDR3 protein is CASSLGTGGSTDTQYF. The CDR3 DNA sequence: TGTGCCAGCAGCTTAGGGACAGGGGGCTCTACAGATACGCAGTATTTT.

This sequence joins TRBV29-1 and TRBJ2-5; tentative D call: TRBD2 (7 bases). Germline V gene lookup returns CDR1 SQVTM and CDR2 ANQGSEA. Trimming took 4 bases from V and 5 from J, leaving 20 bases between them. The CDR3 is 15 residues long. The CDR3 bases are TGCAGCGTTGTAGGGCTCGAGGGGGAGGGGGAGACCCAGTACTTC. Encoded protein: CSVVGLEGEGETQYF.

The CDR3 DNA is TGTGCCAGCATTCCTCGGGGGGCCTCTTACAATGAGCAGTTCTTC. Amino acids: CASIPRGASYNEQFF. The chain uses TRBV6-6 and TRBJ2-1, with D perhaps TRBD2 (7 bases). The CDR3 covers 15 residues. Germline assignment: CDR1 MNHNY and CDR2 SVGAGI (reference sequence). V shed 7 bases and J shed 4 bases, with 17 bases lying between them.

The chain has TRBV4-2 and TRBJ2-7, with D possibly matching TRBD2 (6 bases). Per germline, CDR1 LGHNA and CDR2 YNFKEQ. V was trimmed by 5 bases and J by 4 bases, leaving 15 bases between them. The CDR3 spans 14 residues. The CDR3 protein is CASSVNRGLYEQYV. The DNA of the CDR3 is TGTGCCAGCAGCGTGAATCGGGGGTTGTACGAGCAGTACGTC.

The CDR3 protein is CARRGGSSFSQETQYF. The DNA for the CDR3 is TGTGCCAGGAGGGGGGGCAGCTCATTCTCGCAAGAGACCCAGTACTTC. The chain uses TRBV2 and TRBJ2-5; possibly TRBD2 for D (7 bases). CDR3 length: 16 residues. Trimming removed 9 bases at V and 2 bases at J, with 22 bases between. CDR1 is SNHLY and CDR2 is FYNNEI in the germline V gene.

The chain uses TRBV15 and TRBJ2-5, with 7 bases fitting TRBD1. V lost 3 bases, J lost 3 bases, and 7 bases stayed unmatched. Germline V gene data show CDR1 as LNHNV and CDR2 as YYDKDF (reference sequence). This CDR3 comprises 15 residues. CDR3 loop: CATSRYRDSKETQYF. The CDR3 nucleotides read TGTGCCACCAGCAGGTACAGGGACAGTAAAGAGACCCAGTACTTC.

The CDR3 DNA follows: TGTGCCAGCAGCTTGGACAGGAGGCATGAAAAACTGTTTTTT. Its translation: CASSLDRRHEKLFF. The chain employs TRBV13 and TRBJ1-4; TRBD1 aligns across 7 bases. V was clipped by 3 bases and J by 6 bases; unmatched bases: 4. The CDR3 loop spans 14 amino acids. Germline values: CDR1 PRHDT, CDR2 FYEKMQ (reference sequence).